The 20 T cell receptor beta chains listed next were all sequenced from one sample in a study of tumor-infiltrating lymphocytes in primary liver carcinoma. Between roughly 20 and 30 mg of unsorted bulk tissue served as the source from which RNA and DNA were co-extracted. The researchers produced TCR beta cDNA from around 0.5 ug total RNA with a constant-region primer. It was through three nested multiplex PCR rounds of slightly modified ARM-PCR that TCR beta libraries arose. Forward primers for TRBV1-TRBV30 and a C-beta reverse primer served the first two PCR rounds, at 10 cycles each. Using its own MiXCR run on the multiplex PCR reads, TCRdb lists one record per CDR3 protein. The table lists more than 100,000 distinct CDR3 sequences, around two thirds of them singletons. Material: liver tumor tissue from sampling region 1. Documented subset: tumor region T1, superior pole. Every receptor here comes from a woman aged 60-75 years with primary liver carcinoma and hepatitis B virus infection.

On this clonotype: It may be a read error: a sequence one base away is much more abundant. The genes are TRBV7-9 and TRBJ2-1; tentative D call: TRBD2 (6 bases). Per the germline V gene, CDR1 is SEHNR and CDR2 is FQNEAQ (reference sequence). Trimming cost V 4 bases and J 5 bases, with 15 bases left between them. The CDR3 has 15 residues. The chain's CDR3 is CASSYAGLPHNEQFF. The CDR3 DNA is TGTGCCAGCAGCTACGCGGGACTGCCTCACAATGAGCAGTTCTTC.

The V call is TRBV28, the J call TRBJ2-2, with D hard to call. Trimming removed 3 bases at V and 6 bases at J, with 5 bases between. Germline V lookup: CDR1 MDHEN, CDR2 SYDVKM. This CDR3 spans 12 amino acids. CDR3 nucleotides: TGTGCCAGCAGTTTGATCGCCGGGGAGCTGTTTTTT. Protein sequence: CASSLIAGELFF.

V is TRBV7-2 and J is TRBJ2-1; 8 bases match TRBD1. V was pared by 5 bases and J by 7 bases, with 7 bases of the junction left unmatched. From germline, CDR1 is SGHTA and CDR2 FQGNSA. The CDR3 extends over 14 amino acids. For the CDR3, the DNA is TGTGCCAGCAGCCCTAGGGACAGGTGGAATGAGCAGTTCTTC. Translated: CASSPRDRWNEQFF.

The CDR3: CASITWTGGYGYTF. The DNA of the CDR3 is TGTGCCAGCATCACCTGGACAGGGGGTTATGGCTACACCTTC. V gene TRBV6-5 combines with J gene TRBJ1-2; 10 bases agree with TRBD1. CDR1 and CDR2 from the germline V gene are MNHEY and SVGAGI. CDR3 length: 14 amino acids. The V gene end was trimmed by 7 bases and the J gene end by 5 bases; junction bases not matched to a gene: 7.

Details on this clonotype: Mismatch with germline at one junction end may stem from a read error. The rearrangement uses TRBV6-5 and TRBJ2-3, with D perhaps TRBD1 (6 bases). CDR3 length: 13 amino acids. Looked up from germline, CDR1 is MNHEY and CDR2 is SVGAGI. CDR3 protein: CASSEQGTVTQFF. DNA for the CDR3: TGTGCCAGTTCTGAACAGGGAACAGTTACGCAGTTTTTT.

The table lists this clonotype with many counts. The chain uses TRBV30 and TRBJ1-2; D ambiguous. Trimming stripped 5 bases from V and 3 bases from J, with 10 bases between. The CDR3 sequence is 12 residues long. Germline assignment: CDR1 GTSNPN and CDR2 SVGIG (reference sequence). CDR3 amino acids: CAWSSADYGYTF. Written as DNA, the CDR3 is TGTGCCTGGTCCTCAGCTGACTATGGCTACACCTTC.

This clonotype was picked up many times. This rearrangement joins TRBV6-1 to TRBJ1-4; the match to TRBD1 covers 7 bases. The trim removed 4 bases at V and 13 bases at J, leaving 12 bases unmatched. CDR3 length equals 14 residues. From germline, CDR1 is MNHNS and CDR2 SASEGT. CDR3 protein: CASSASPQGDGLFF. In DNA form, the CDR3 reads TGTGCCAGCAGTGCCTCCCCCCAGGGGGATGGACTGTTTTTT.

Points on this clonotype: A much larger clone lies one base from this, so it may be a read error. CDR3 DNA: TGTGCCAGCAGTTGCTCGGTCAGCACAGATACGCAGTATTTT. This codes for CASSCSVSTDTQYF. The chain links TRBV6-5 to TRBJ2-3; no clear D. Germline CDR1 is MNHEY and CDR2 is SVGAGI. V lost 4 bases, J lost 0 bases, and 8 bases lay in between. There are 14 residues in the CDR3.

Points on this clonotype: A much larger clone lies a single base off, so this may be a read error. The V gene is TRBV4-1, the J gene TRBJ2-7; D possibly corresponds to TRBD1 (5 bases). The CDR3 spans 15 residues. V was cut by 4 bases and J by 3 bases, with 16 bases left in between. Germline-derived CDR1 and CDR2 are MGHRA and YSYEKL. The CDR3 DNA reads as TGCGCCAGCAGCCCCAGGGTCGGCCGGTACTACGAGCAGTACTTC. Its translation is CASSPRVGRYYEQYF.

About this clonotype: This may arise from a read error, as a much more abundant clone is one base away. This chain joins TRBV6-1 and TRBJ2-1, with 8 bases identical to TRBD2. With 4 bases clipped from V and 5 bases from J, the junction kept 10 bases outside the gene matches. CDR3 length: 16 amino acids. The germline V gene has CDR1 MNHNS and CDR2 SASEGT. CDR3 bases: TGTGCCAGCAGTGCCGCTAACGGGAGGGAACACAATGAGCAGTTCTTC. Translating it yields CASSAANGREHNEQFF.

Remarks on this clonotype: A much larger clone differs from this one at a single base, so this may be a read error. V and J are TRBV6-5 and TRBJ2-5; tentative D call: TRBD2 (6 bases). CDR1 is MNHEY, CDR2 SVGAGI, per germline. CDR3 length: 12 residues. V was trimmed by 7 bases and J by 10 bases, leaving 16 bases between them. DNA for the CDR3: TGTGCCAGCACGGGGGTAGATAGGATCCAGTACTTC. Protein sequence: CASTGVDRIQYF.

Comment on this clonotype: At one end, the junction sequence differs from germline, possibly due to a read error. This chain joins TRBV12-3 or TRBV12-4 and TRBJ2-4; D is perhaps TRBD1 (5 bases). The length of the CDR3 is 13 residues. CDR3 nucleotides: TGTGCCAGCAGAGGGGAAGCCAAAAACAATCAGTACTTC. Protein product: CASRGEAKNNQYF.

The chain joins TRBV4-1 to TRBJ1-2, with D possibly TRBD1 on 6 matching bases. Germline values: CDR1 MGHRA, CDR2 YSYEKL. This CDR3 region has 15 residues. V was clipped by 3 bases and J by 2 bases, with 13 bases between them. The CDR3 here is CASSHIGTRNYGYTF. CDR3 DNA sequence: TGCGCCAGCAGCCATATCGGGACACGGAACTATGGCTACACCTTC.

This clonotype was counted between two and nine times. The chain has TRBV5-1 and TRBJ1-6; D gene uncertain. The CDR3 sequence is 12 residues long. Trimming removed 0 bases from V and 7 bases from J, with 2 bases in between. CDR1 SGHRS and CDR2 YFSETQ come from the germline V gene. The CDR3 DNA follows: TGCGCCAGCAGCTTGGAGAATTCACCCCTCCACTTT. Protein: CASSLENSPLHF.

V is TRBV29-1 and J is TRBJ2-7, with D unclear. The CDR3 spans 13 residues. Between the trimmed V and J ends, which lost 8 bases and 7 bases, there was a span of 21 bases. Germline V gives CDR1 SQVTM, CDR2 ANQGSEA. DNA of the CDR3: TGCAGCATTGCATTTACAGCCCTGGGGGAGCAGTACTTC. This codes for CSIAFTALGEQYF.

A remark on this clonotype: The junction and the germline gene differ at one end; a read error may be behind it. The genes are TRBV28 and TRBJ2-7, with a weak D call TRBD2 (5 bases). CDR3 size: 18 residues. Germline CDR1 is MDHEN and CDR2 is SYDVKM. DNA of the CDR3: TGTGCCAGCAGTCTTACGAGTGGGCGACTACCAAGCTCCTACGAGCATTACTTC. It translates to CASSLTSGRLPSSYEHYF.

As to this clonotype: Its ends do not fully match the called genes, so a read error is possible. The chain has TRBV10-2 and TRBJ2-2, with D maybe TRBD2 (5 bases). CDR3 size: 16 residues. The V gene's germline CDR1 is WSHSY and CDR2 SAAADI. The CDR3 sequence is CASSVYSRTRTGELSF. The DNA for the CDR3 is TGCGCCAGCAGTGTTTATTCTCGGACCAGAACCGGGGAGCTGTCTTTT.

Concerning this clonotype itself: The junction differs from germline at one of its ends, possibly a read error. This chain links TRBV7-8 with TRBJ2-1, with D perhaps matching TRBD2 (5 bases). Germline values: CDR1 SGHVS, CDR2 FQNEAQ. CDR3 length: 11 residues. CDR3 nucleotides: TGTACCAGCAGGAGAGGTTTGGAGGAGTTCTTC. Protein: CTSRRGLEEFF.

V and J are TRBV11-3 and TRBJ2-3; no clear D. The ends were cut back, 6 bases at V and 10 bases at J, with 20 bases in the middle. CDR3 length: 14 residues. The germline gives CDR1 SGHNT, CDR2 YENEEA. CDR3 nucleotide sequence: TGTGCCAGCAGATTACGGAGAAACACAGACGCGCAGTATTTT. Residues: CASRLRRNTDAQYF. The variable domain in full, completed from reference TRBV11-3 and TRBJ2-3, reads EAGVVQSPRYKIIEKKQPVAFWCNPISGHNTLYWYLQNLGQGPELLIRYENEEAVDDSQLPKDRFSAERLKGVDSTLKIQPAELGDSAVYLCASRLRRNTDAQYFGPGTRLTVL.

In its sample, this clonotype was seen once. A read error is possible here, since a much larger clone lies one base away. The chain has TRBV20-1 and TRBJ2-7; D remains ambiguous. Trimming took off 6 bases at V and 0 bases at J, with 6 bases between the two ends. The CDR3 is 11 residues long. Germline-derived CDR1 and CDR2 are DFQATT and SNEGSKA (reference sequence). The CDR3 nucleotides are TGCAGTGCCCAGTTCTCCTACGAGCAGTACTTC. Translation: CSAQFSYEQYF.